This is a list of T cell receptor beta chains from one sample in a study of shared clonotypes between healthy human individuals. Method: immunoSEQ multiplex PCR; TCRdb's copy keeps in-frame clones and lacks some. The table has more than 1 million clones, around three quarters seen once. The specimen sequenced was memory CD4+ T cells from PBMCs. The receptors were sampled from a man between 18 and 35 years old in good health. Some clones in this sample may be carry-over from other donors' samples. Each CDR3 is given with its conserved first and last residue. D genes are given only for firm matches. Some rows have no size entry. The others give once, few or many, or a class for an expanded clone.

j_call clone_size v_call d_call cdr3_aa cdr3_nt
TRBJ1-1 NA TRBV5-1 NA CASSPFGAGNTEAFF TGCGCCAGCAGCCCGTTCGGGGCAGGGAACACTGAAGCTTTCTTT
TRBJ2-1 NA TRBV15 TRBD2 CATSQMGGRDYNEQFF TGTGCCACCAGTCAGATGGGCGGGAGGGATTACAATGAGCAGTTCTTC
TRBJ2-2 NA TRBV23-1 NA CASSQDRELFF TGCGCCAGCAGTCAGGACCGGGAGCTGTTTTTT
TRBJ1-1 NA TRBV6-5 NA CASSYSSRVETEAFF TGTGCCAGCAGTTACTCGTCAAGGGTAGAGACTGAAGCTTTCTTT
TRBJ2-7 NA TRBV5-1 NA CASSDGVQGGLLGQYF TGCGCCAGCAGCGATGGGGTACAGGGCGGTCTATTGGGGCAGTACTTC
TRBJ2-2 NA TRBV11-3 TRBD2 CASSAFAGDTGELFF TGTGCCAGCAGCGCATTTGCGGGGGACACCGGGGAGCTGTTTTTT
TRBJ1-1 NA TRBV28 NA CASSEGVTEAFF TGTGCCAGCAGTGAGGGGGTCACTGAAGCTTTCTTT
TRBJ1-4 NA TRBV9 NA CASSDRGEKLFF TGTGCCAGCAGCGACCGAGGAGAAAAACTGTTTTTT
TRBJ2-1 NA TRBV6-1 TRBD2 CASRAGTSGMNEQFF TGTGCCAGCAGGGCCGGGACTAGCGGGATGAATGAGCAGTTCTTC
TRBJ2-1 NA TRBV7-2 TRBD1 CASSTGDRLNEQFF TGTGCCAGCAGCACTGGGGACAGGCTTAATGAGCAGTTCTTC
TRBJ1-1 NA TRBV7-9 NA CASSPNEGRKAFF TGTGCCAGCAGCCCCAACGAGGGGCGGAAAGCTTTCTTT
TRBJ2-3 NA TRBV28 TRBD2 CASKIRQGRREGTDTQYF TGTGCCAGCAAGATCCGGCAGGGTAGGCGGGAGGGCACAGATACGCAGTATTTT
TRBJ2-7 once TRBV5-1 TRBD1 CASSSMPGQGYYEQYF TGCGCCAGCAGCTCGATGCCGGGACAGGGGTACTACGAGCAGTACTTC
TRBJ2-5 NA TRBV25-1 TRBD1 CASSLDRGQETQYF TGTGCCAGCAGCTTAGACAGGGGCCAAGAGACCCAGTACTTC
TRBJ2-3 NA TRBV4-2 NA CASSQAGRSGADTQYF TGTGCCAGCAGCCAAGCTGGACGGTCAGGCGCAGATACGCAGTATTTT
TRBJ2-3 NA TRBV27 NA CATDTQYF TGTGCTACAGATACGCAGTATTTT
TRBJ1-5 NA TRBV6-5 TRBD1 CASSLTGVDQPQHF TGTGCCAGCAGTCTGACAGGGGTGGATCAGCCCCAGCATTTT
TRBJ1-4 NA TRBV28 NA CASSARGGRVKLFF TGTGCCAGCAGTGCTAGGGGCGGTCGTGTAAAACTGTTTTTT
TRBJ2-7 few TRBV5-6 NA CASSLGRPRNEQYF TGTGCCAGCAGCTTGGGTCGCCCCAGGAACGAGCAGTACTTC
TRBJ1-1 many TRBV28 NA CASSFQKPGNTEAFF TGTGCCAGCAGTTTCCAGAAACCGGGAAACACTGAAGCTTTCTTT
TRBJ2-1 NA TRBV11-2 NA CASSLSGNEQFF TGTGCCAGCAGCTTATCGGGGAATGAGCAGTTCTTC
TRBJ1-3 NA TRBV19 TRBD1 CASTTGPGNTIYF TGTGCCAGTACGACAGGGCCTGGAAACACCATATATTTT
TRBJ1-2 NA TRBV6-6 NA CASKREGFGYTF TGTGCCAGCAAGAGGGAGGGGTTTGGCTACACCTTC
TRBJ1-5 once TRBV27 TRBD1 CASAYRGASNQPQHF TGTGCCAGCGCATACAGGGGTGCAAGCAATCAGCCCCAGCATTTT
TRBJ2-1 few TRBV23-1 NA CASSGRAFGYNEQFF TGCGCCAGCAGTGGGCGGGCGTTCGGCTACAATGAGCAGTTCTTC
TRBJ1-5 few TRBV6-6 NA CASSYGSGGSNQPQHF TGTGCCAGCAGTTACGGATCGGGTGGTAGCAATCAGCCCCAGCATTTT
TRBJ1-3 few TRBV28 NA CASSLFNTIYF TGTGCCAGCAGTTTATTTAACACCATATATTTT
TRBJ1-2 NA TRBV28 NA CASSFLGGGYTF TGTGCCAGCAGTTTTTTAGGGGGAGGCTACACCTTC
TRBJ2-2 NA TRBV11-2 TRBD2 CASSSLAGRRATGELFF TGTGCCAGCAGCTCCCTAGCGGGTCGCAGGGCCACCGGGGAGCTGTTTTTT
TRBJ1-2 NA TRBV6-5 NA CASSYDGGLIRSYTF TGTGCCAGCAGTTACGACGGGGGTTTGATTCGGTCCTACACCTTC
TRBJ2-3 NA TRBV6-4 NA CASSEGSTDTQYF TGTGCCAGCAGTGAGGGCAGCACAGATACGCAGTATTTT
TRBJ2-7 many TRBV7-2 NA CASRLGAGSYEQYF TGTGCCAGCAGGTTAGGGGCCGGGAGCTACGAGCAGTACTTC
TRBJ2-1 once TRBV7-3 NA CASSLSGDNEQFF TGTGCCAGCAGCTTATCAGGTGACAATGAGCAGTTCTTC
TRBJ2-1 NA TRBV4-3 NA CASSQHPAYNEQFF TGCGCCAGCAGCCAACATCCAGCCTACAATGAGCAGTTCTTC
TRBJ1-1 NA TRBV13 NA CASSLVSEADEAFF TGTGCCAGCAGCTTAGTCTCTGAGGCGGATGAAGCTTTCTTT
TRBJ2-6 NA TRBV28 NA CASSLSKSGANVLTF TGTGCCAGCAGTTTAAGTAAGTCTGGGGCCAACGTCCTGACTTTC
TRBJ1-3 NA TRBV29-1 NA CSVEVFSGNTIYF TGCAGCGTTGAAGTCTTCTCTGGAAACACCATATATTTT